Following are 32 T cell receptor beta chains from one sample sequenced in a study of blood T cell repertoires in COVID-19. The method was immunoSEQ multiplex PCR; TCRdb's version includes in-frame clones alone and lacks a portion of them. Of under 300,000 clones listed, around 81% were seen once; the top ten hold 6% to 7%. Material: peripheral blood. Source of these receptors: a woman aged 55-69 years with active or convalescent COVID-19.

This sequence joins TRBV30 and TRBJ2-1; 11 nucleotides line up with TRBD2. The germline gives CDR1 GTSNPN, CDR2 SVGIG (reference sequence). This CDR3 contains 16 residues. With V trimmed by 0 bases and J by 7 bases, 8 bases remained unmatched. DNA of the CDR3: TGTGCCTGGAGTGTAGGTCTAGCGGGAGGTATGAATGAGCAGTTCTTC. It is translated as CAWSVGLAGGMNEQFF.

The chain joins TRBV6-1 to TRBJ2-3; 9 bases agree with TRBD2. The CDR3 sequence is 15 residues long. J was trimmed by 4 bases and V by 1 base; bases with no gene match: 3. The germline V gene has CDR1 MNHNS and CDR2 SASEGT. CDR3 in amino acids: CASSEGTSVADTQYF. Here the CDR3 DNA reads TGTGCCAGCAGTGAAGGGACTAGCGTAGCAGATACGCAGTATTTT.

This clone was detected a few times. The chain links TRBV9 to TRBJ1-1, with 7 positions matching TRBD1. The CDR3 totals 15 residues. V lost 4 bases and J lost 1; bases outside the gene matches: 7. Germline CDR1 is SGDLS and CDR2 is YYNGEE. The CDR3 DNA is TGTGCCAGCAGCCCTCGAGACAGGGCGAACACTGAAGCTTTCTTT. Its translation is CASSPRDRANTEAFF.

CDR3 nucleotides: TGTGCCACCGGAAGCGGGTGGGGCACCCCCTACGAGCAGTACTTC. This translates into CATGSGWGTPYEQYF. V is TRBV19 and J is TRBJ2-7, with D possibly matching TRBD2 (6 bases). V lost 10 bases and J lost 2, with 21 bases in between. Germline CDR1 and CDR2: LNHDA and SQIVND (reference sequence). The CDR3 totals 15 residues. The variable domain in full, completed from reference TRBV19 and TRBJ2-7, reads DGGITQSPKYLFRKEGQNVTLSCEQNLNHDAMYWYRQDPGQGLRLIYYSQIVNDFQKGDIAEGYSVSREKKESFPLTVTSAQKNPTAFYLCATGSGWGTPYEQYFGPGTRLTVT.

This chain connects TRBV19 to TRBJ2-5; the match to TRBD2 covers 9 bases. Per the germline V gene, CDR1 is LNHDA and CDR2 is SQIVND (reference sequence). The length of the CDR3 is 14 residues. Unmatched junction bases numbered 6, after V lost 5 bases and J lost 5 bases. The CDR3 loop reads CASSLRGGPETQYF. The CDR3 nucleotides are TGTGCCAGTAGTTTGCGGGGGGGCCCGGAGACCCAGTACTTC.

CDR3 in DNA: TGTGCCAGCAGCTTTAATGGACAGGGATATGAAAAACTGTTTTTT. It yields the protein CASSFNGQGYEKLFF. V usage is TRBV7-6 and J usage is TRBJ1-4; 8 bases map to TRBD1. There are 15 residues in the CDR3. Germline values: CDR1 SGHVS, CDR2 FNYEAQ. V was pared by 3 bases and J by 6 bases, with 6 bases of the junction left unmatched.

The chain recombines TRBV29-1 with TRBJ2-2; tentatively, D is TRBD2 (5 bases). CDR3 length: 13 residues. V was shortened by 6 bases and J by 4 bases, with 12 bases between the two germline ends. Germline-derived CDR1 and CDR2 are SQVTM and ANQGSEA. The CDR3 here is CSVLTRGTGELFF. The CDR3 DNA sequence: TGCAGCGTACTGACACGGGGCACCGGGGAGCTGTTTTTT.

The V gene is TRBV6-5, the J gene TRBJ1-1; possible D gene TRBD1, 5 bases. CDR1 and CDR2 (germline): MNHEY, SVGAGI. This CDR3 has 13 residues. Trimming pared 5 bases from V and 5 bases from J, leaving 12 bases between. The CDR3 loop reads CASSRTLPTEAFF. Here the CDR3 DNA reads TGTGCCAGCAGTCGGACACTACCGACTGAAGCTTTCTTT.

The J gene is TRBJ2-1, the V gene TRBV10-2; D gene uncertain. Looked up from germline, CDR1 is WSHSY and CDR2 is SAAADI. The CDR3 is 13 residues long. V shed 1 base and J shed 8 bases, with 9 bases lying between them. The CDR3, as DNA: TGCGCCAGCAGTGAGTTCCTCGCGGATGAGCAGTTCTTC. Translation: CASSEFLADEQFF.

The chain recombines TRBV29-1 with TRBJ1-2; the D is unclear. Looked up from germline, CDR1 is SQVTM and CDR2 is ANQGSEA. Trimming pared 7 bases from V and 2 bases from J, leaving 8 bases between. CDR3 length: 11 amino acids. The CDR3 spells CSATENYGYTF. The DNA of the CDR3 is TGCAGCGCTACAGAAAACTATGGCTACACCTTC.

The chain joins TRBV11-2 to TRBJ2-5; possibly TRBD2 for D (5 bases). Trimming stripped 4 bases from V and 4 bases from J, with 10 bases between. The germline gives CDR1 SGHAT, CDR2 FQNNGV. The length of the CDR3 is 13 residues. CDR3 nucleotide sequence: TGTGCCAGCAGCTCCCTTCGGGGAGAGACCCAGTACTTC. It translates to CASSSLRGETQYF.

The CDR3 loop is CASSSRPSGSDEQYF. The CDR3 region has the DNA TGTGCCAGCAGCTCCCGCCCAAGCGGGAGCGACGAGCAGTACTTC. The V call is TRBV3-1 (or the pseudogene TRBV3-2), the J call TRBJ2-7; 8 bases agree with TRBD2. The germline V gene has CDR1 LGHDT and CDR2 YNNKEL (reference sequence). This CDR3 spans 15 amino acids. Losses at the gene ends were 5 bases for V and 5 bases for J; bases not matched to a gene: 11.

Here the CDR3 reads CATSITGGRAEQFF. CDR3 nucleotides: TGTGCCACCAGCATCACTGGGGGGAGGGCTGAGCAGTTCTTC. This chain links TRBV15 with TRBJ2-1, with 7 bases that match TRBD2. In germline, CDR1 is LNHNV, CDR2 YYDKDF (reference sequence). The CDR3 has 14 amino acids. V dropped 4 bases and J dropped 9; count of bases not matched to a gene: 9.

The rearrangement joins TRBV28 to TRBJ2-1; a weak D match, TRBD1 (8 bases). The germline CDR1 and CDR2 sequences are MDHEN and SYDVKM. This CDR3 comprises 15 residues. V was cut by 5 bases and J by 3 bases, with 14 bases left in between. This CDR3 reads CASSTGGGNYNEQFF. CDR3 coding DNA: TGTGCCAGCAGTACAGGGGGGGGTAACTACAATGAGCAGTTCTTC.

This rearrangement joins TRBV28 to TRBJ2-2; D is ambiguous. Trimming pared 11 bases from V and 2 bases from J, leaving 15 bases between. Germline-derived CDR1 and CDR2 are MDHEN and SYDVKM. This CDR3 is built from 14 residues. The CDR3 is CASLRALNTGELFF. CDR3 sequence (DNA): TGTGCCTCCCTTAGAGCACTTAACACCGGGGAGCTGTTTTTT.

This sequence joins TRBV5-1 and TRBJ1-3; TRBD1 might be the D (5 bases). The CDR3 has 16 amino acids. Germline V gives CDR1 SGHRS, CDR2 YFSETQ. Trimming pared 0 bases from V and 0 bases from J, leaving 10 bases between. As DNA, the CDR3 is TGCGCCAGCAGCTTGGCGGCAGGGTTCTCTGGAAACACCATATATTTT. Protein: CASSLAAGFSGNTIYF.

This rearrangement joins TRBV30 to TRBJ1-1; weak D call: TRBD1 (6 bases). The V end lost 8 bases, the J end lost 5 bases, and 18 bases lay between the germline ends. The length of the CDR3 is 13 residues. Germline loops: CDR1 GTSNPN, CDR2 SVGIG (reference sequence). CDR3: CAAQQGRKTEAFF. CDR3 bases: TGTGCCGCCCAACAGGGACGAAAAACTGAAGCTTTCTTT. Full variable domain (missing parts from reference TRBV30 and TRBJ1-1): SQTIHQWPATLVQPVGSPLSLECTVEGTSNPNLYWYRQAAGRGLQLLFYSVGIGQISSEVPQNLSASRPQDRQFILSSKKLLLSDSGFYLCAAQQGRKTEAFFGQGTRLTVV.

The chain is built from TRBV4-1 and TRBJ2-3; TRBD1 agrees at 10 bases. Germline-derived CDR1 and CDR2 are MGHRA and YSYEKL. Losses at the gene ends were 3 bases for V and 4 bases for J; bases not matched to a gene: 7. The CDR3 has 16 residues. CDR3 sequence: CASSQPGQGYADTQYF. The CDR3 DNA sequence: TGCGCCAGCAGCCAGCCGGGACAGGGGTATGCAGATACGCAGTATTTT.

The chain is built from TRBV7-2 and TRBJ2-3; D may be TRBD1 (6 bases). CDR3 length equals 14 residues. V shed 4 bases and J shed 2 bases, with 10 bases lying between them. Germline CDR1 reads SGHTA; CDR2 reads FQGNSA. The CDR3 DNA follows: TGTGCCAGCAGCTGGGACACCGACACAGATACGCAGTATTTT. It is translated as CASSWDTDTDTQYF.

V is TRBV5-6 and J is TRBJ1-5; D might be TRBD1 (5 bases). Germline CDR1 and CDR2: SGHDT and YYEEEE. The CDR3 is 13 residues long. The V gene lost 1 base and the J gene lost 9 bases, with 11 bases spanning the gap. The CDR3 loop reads CASSLQGSWPQHF. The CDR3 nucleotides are TGTGCCAGCAGCTTGCAGGGATCCTGGCCCCAGCATTTT. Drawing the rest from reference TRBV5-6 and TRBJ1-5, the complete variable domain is DAGVTQSPTHLIKTRGQQVTLRCSPKSGHDTVSWYQQALGQGPQFIFQYYEEEERQRGNFPDRFSGHQFPNYSSELNVNALLLGDSALYLCASSLQGSWPQHFGDGTRLSIL.

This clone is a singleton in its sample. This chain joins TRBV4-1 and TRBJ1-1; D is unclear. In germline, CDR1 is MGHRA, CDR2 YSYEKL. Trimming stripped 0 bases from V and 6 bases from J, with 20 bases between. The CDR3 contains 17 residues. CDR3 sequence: CASSQESRPGGRSEAFF. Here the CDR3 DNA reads TGCGCCAGCAGCCAAGAAAGTCGTCCGGGAGGGAGGTCTGAAGCTTTCTTT.

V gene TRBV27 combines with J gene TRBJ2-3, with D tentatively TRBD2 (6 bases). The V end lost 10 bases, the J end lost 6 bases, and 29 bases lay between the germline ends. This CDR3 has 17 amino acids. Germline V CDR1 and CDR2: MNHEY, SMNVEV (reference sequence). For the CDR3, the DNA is TGTGCCACACTCTCGACTACTGGAGGTCGGAGGGCGGATACGCAGTATTTT. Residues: CATLSTTGGRRADTQYF.

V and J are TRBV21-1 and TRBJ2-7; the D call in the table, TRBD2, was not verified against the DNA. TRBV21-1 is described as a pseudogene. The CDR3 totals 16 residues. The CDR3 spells CASSGKRREVTYEQYF. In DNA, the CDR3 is TGTGCCAGCAGCGGAAAACGGCGGGAGGTAACCTACGAGCAGTACTTC.

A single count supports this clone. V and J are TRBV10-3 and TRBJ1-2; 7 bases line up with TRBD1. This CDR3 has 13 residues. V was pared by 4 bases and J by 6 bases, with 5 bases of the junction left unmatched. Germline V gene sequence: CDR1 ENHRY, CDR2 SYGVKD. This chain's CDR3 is CAISVDRVDGYTF. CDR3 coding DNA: TGTGCCATCAGTGTTGACAGGGTCGATGGCTACACCTTC.

CDR3 sequence reads: CASSTSNRGTGELFF. CDR3 DNA: TGTGCCAGTAGTACTTCTAACAGGGGCACCGGGGAGCTGTTTTTT. The chain is built from TRBV19 and TRBJ2-2; TRBD1 matches 7 bases. With V trimmed by 4 bases and J by 4 bases, 6 bases remained unmatched. The CDR3 spans 15 residues. Germline V gene data show CDR1 as LNHDA and CDR2 as SQIVND (reference sequence).

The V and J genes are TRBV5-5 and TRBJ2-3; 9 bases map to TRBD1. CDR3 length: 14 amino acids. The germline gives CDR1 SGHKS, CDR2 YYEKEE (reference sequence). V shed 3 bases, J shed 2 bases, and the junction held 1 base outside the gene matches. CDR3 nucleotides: TGTGCCAGCAGCTGGACAGGGGACACAGATACGCAGTATTTT. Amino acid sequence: CASSWTGDTDTQYF.

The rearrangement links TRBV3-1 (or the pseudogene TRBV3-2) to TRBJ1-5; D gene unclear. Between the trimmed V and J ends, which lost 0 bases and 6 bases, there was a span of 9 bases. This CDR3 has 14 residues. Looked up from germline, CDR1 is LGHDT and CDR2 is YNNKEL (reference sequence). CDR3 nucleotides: TGTGCCAGCAGCCAAGAGGTTCGGAGTCAGCCCCAGCATTTT. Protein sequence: CASSQEVRSQPQHF.

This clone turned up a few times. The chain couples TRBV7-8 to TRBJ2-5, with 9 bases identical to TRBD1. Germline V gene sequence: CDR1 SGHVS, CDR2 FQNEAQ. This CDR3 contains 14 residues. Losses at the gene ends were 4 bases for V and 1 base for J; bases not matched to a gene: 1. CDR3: CASSSDRGQETQYF. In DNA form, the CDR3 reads TGTGCCAGCAGCTCGGACAGGGGCCAAGAGACCCAGTACTTC.

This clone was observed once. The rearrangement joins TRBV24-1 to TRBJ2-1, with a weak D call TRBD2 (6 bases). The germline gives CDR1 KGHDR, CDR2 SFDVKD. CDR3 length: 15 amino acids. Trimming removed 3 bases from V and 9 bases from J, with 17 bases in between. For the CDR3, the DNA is TGTGCCACCAGTGATCCGCCCGGCGGGATAAGTGAGCAGTTCTTC. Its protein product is CATSDPPGGISEQFF.

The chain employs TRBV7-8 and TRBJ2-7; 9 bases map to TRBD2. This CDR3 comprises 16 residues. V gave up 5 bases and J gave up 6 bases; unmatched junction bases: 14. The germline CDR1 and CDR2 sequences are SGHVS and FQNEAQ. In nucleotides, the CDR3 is TGTGCCAGCAGCCCACGGGGGGCGGGAGGGCCGCGCGAGCAGTACTTC. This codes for CASSPRGAGGPREQYF.

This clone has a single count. CDR3 sequence (DNA): TGTGCCAGCAGTTTAATATTCGGGGGGCAAGAGACCCAGTACTTC. Translating it yields CASSLIFGGQETQYF. The chain carries TRBV28 and TRBJ2-5; 7 nucleotides align to TRBD2. With 2 bases clipped from V and 2 bases from J, the junction kept 5 bases outside the gene matches. The CDR3 spans 15 residues. Germline V gene lookup returns CDR1 MDHEN and CDR2 SYDVKM.

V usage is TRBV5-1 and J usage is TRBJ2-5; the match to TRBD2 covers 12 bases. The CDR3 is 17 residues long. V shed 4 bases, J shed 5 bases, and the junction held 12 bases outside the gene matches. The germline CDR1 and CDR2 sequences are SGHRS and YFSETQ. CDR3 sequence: CASSHFPSGRAVETQYF. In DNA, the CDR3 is TGCGCCAGCAGCCATTTTCCTAGCGGGAGGGCCGTTGAGACCCAGTACTTC.